The next 22 T cell receptor beta chains were all read from a single sample in a study of T cell repertoires in cytomegalovirus infection (dated 2019 in TCRdb). The antigens of these receptors remain unknown. Per the publication, the treatment or condition label means: in vitro stimulation with specific CMV peptide epitopes to enrich CMV-specific T cells. Reads for this sample came from an Illumina HiSeq 1500. The raw public data were reprocessed by TCRdb itself: fastp quality trimming at Q25, MiXCR clonotype calling, in-frame beta chains only. Each entry is one CDR3 protein sequence, shown with its most common DNA and genes. Recorded for this sample are 80,000 or so distinct CDR3 sequences; around 37% of them occurred a single time. The leading ten clones occupy 85% to 95% of the sample. The sequencing here drew on CD8+ T cells from cultured PBMCs, taken from culture after CMV antigen stimulation. All receptors derive from a human donor in good health (CMV status not recorded). Some clones in this sample may be carry-over from other donors' samples.

This clonotype was counted many times. V and J are TRBV7-9 and TRBJ2-1; 13 bases are a match to TRBD2. CDR3 length: 17 amino acids. V was clipped by 4 bases and J by 5 bases; unmatched bases: 8. CDR1 and CDR2 (germline): SEHNR, FQNEAQ (reference sequence). This CDR3 reads CASSSPRLAGGHNEQFF. The CDR3 nucleotides are TGTGCCAGCAGCTCTCCCCGACTAGCGGGGGGACACAATGAGCAGTTCTTC.

This clonotype showed up just a few times. V and J are TRBV7-8 and TRBJ2-2; no reliable D call. The CDR3 length is 13 residues. The ends were cut back, 5 bases at V and 5 bases at J, with 9 bases in the middle. Germline CDR1 is SGHVS and CDR2 is FQNEAQ. The CDR3 sequence is CASSPDGTGELFF. The CDR3 DNA reads TGTGCCAGCAGCCCGGATGGTACCGGGGAGCTGTTTTTT.

The V gene is TRBV7-8, the J gene TRBJ2-1; possible D gene TRBD1, 5 bases. Between the trimmed V and J ends, which lost 1 base and 5 bases, there was a span of 12 bases. CDR1 is SGHVS and CDR2 is FQNEAQ in the germline V gene. This CDR3 has 15 amino acids. CDR3 sequence: CASSLGPQGNNEQFF. The CDR3 DNA reads TGTGCCAGCAGCTTAGGGCCGCAGGGAAACAATGAGCAGTTCTTC.

The chain couples TRBV6-2 or TRBV6-3 to TRBJ1-2, with D uncertain. The V end lost 4 bases, the J end lost 3 bases, and 12 bases lay between the germline ends. Germline CDR1 is MNHEY and CDR2 is SVGEGT. This CDR3 spans 14 amino acids. The CDR3 region has the DNA TGTGCCAGCAGTTGGGGAGATTTGGACTATGGCTACACCTTC. As protein: CASSWGDLDYGYTF.

The chain carries TRBV27 and TRBJ1-1; possibly TRBD1 for D (5 bases). The CDR3 has 13 residues. Trimming removed 5 bases at V and 1 base at J, with 8 bases between. The germline V gene has CDR1 MNHEY and CDR2 SMNVEV (reference sequence). As DNA, the CDR3 is TGTGCCAGCAGTATTGACAGGAACACTGAAGCTTTCTTT. Amino acid sequence: CASSIDRNTEAFF.

This clonotype turned up a few times. This chain uses TRBV6-5 with TRBJ2-7; TRBD1 is a possible D gene (7 bases). Germline V gene sequence: CDR1 MNHEY, CDR2 SVGAGI. V was clipped by 2 bases and J by 2 bases, with 19 bases between them. The CDR3 loop spans 17 amino acids. CDR3 nucleotide sequence: TGTGCCAGCAGTTACGAGAGACAGGGAGGAATTACCTACGAGCAGTACTTC. As protein: CASSYERQGGITYEQYF.

This clonotype was recorded at least ten times. The chain employs TRBV7-2 and TRBJ2-5, with D maybe TRBD1 (5 bases). The CDR3 contains 14 residues. Germline-derived CDR1 and CDR2 are SGHTA and FQGNSA. Deletions cut 3 bases from V and 1 base from J, with 9 bases between. The CDR3 region is CASSLQGSQETQYF. The CDR3 DNA sequence: TGTGCCAGCAGCTTGCAGGGATCCCAAGAGACCCAGTACTTC.

The chain recombines TRBV10-3 with TRBJ2-3; D not resolved. V was clipped by 2 bases and J by 0 bases, with 3 bases between them. The CDR3 length is 13 residues. Per germline, CDR1 ENHRY and CDR2 SYGVKD. CDR3 in amino acids: CAISETSTDTQYF. In nucleotides, the CDR3 is TGTGCCATCAGTGAGACCAGCACAGATACGCAGTATTTT.

Note on this clonotype: At one end, the junction sequence differs from germline, possibly due to a read error. This chain connects TRBV12-3 or TRBV12-4 to TRBJ2-1; TRBD2 matches 7 bases. This CDR3 comprises 15 residues. CDR3 sequence: CASSFMGLNYNGQFF. The CDR3 coding sequence is TGTGCCAGCAGTTTTATGGGACTAAACTACAATGGGCAGTTCTTC.

The sample holds one count of this clonotype. J is TRBJ1-1 and V is TRBV4-1; no firm D call. Trimming took off 1 base at V and 2 bases at J, with 11 bases between the two ends. This CDR3 has 15 amino acids. From germline, CDR1 is MGHRA and CDR2 YSYEKL. In DNA, the CDR3 is TGCGCCAGCAGCCAAGCTTTCGACACAAACACTGAAGCTTTCTTT. Protein sequence: CASSQAFDTNTEAFF.

The V gene is TRBV2, the J gene TRBJ1-2; 7 nucleotides match TRBD1. Looked up from germline, CDR1 is SNHLY and CDR2 is FYNNEI. This CDR3 contains 16 residues. V gave up 10 bases and J gave up 0 bases; unmatched junction bases: 14. CDR3 DNA: TGTGCCAAGGGCCGTGACAGGGATATCCCTAACTATGGCTACACCTTC. Translated: CAKGRDRDIPNYGYTF.

This clonotype was observed a handful of times. The chain uses TRBV2 and TRBJ1-2, with D perhaps matching TRBD1 (6 bases). Looked up from germline, CDR1 is SNHLY and CDR2 is FYNNEI. The CDR3 sequence is 17 residues long. The V gene lost 2 bases and the J gene lost 3 bases, with 19 bases spanning the gap. CDR3 residues: CASSEYRVSGADYGYTF. The CDR3 bases are TGTGCCAGCAGTGAATATAGGGTTTCAGGGGCGGACTATGGCTACACCTTC.

This clonotype was observed once. The CDR3 sequence is CASSLRQGGDEQYF. The CDR3 nucleotides are TGCGCCAGCAGCCTGAGACAGGGCGGCGACGAGCAGTACTTC. The chain recombines TRBV5-1 with TRBJ2-7, with 7 positions matching TRBD1. The CDR3 totals 14 residues. V lost 4 bases to trimming and J lost 5 bases; unmatched junction nucleotides: 9. Germline CDR1 and CDR2: SGHRS and YFSETQ.

V is TRBV10-3 and J is TRBJ2-1; 13 bases are a match to TRBD2. The CDR3 has 18 amino acids. Germline loops: CDR1 ENHRY, CDR2 SYGVKD. V lost 2 bases and J lost 4; bases outside the gene matches: 8. The CDR3 nucleotides are TGTGCCATCAGTGAGACTAGCGGGGGGGCCGGGCCGTACAATGAGCAGTTCTTC. Protein: CAISETSGGAGPYNEQFF.

The rearrangement links TRBV27 to TRBJ2-5, with 7 positions matching TRBD1. Trimming removed 5 bases from V and 9 bases from J; junction bases left unmatched: 9. The CDR3 is 13 residues long. Germline CDR1 MNHEY, CDR2 SMNVEV (reference sequence). The CDR3 region has the DNA TGTGCCAGCAGTCACCGGGACAGCGGTGCCCAGTACTTC. It is translated as CASSHRDSGAQYF.

This clonotype came up a few times. The chain uses TRBV5-5 and TRBJ2-7; 11 nucleotides align to TRBD1. The CDR3 has 15 residues. Losses at the gene ends were 0 bases for V and 5 bases for J; bases not matched to a gene: 4. The germline V gene has CDR1 SGHKS and CDR2 YYEKEE (reference sequence). This CDR3 reads CASSLEDRGLHEQYF. The CDR3 DNA sequence: TGTGCCAGCAGCTTGGAGGACAGGGGGCTCCACGAGCAGTACTTC.

The chain combines TRBV12-3 or TRBV12-4 with TRBJ1-2; a possible D gene is TRBD1 (6 bases). V lost 2 bases to trimming and J lost 8 bases, with 9 bases between them. This CDR3 comprises 12 residues. The CDR3 region is CASSLWGAGYTF. In nucleotides, the CDR3 is TGTGCCAGCAGTTTATGGGGGGCGGGCTACACCTTC.

This clonotype came up a few times. The chain uses TRBV28 and TRBJ2-7; D possibly corresponds to TRBD2 (5 bases). The CDR3 is 13 amino acids. CDR1 and CDR2 from the germline V gene are MDHEN and SYDVKM. Trimming took 4 bases from V and 2 from J, leaving 9 bases between them. The CDR3 DNA sequence: TGTGCCAGCAGTTCGCGGGCCGCCTACGAGCAGTACTTC. This codes for CASSSRAAYEQYF.

The chain links TRBV7-9 to TRBJ1-1; D unresolved. CDR1 and CDR2 (germline): SEHNR, FQNEAQ (reference sequence). Trimming left V 5 bases short and J 0 bases short, with 7 bases between. The CDR3 contains 13 residues. The CDR3 here is CASSGIVNTEAFF. In DNA, the CDR3 is TGTGCCAGCAGCGGAATCGTGAACACTGAAGCTTTCTTT. The variable domain in full, with the rest retrieved from reference TRBV7-9 and TRBJ1-1, is DTGVSQNPRHKITKRGQNVTFRCDPISEHNRLYWYRQTLGQGPEFLTYFQNEAQLEKSRLLSDRFSAERPKGSFSTLEIQRTEQGDSAMYLCASSGIVNTEAFFGQGTRLTVV.

The V and J genes are TRBV7-9 and TRBJ2-5; D gene ambiguous. Per germline, CDR1 SEHNR and CDR2 FQNEAQ (reference sequence). The CDR3 covers 13 residues. The V gene lost 4 bases and the J gene lost 3 bases, with 9 bases spanning the gap. In DNA, the CDR3 is TGTGCCAGCAGCTCCGGTTTTGAAGAGACCCAGTACTTC. Residues: CASSSGFEETQYF.

The chain is built from TRBV4-1 and TRBJ1-2, with TRBD1 matching 7 bases. V dropped 2 bases and J dropped 4; count of bases not matched to a gene: 7. The germline V gene encodes CDR1 MGHRA and CDR2 YSYEKL. The CDR3 is 15 residues long. The CDR3 nucleotides are TGCGCCAGCAGCCAACTCCCGACAGGGCTCTATGGCTACACCTTC. Amino acids: CASSQLPTGLYGYTF.

The rearrangement joins TRBV6-1 to TRBJ1-1; no reliable D call. Germline-derived CDR1 and CDR2 are MNHNS and SASEGT. The CDR3 runs to 13 residues. V gave up 6 bases and J gave up 7 bases, with 15 bases separating them. CDR3 bases: TGTGCCAGCAGCACTTTTCGGGGTCGTGAAGCTTTCTTT. Its translation is CASSTFRGREAFF.